Below are 10 T cell receptor beta chains sequenced from a single sample in a study of early T cells in non-severe SARS-CoV-2 infection. TCRdb ran MiXCR on the 5' RACE reads and lists one entry per CDR3 protein. The table lists 75,000 to 100,000 distinct CDR3 sequences, 15% of them singletons. Sequenced sample: whole blood. The receptor set was obtained from an adult who was a healthcare worker with PCR-confirmed SARS-CoV-2 infection or an uninfected control (not recorded which).

This clonotype came up many times. The rearrangement links TRBV3-1 to TRBJ2-2; TRBD1 matches at 7 bases. The V segment lost 4 bases and the J segment 2 bases; nucleotides outside the gene matches: 4. This CDR3 contains 15 residues. Germline CDR1 LGHDT, CDR2 YNNKEL (reference sequence). CDR3 sequence (DNA): TGTGCCAGCAGCCGGCGACAGGGCAACACCGGGGAGCTGTTTTTT. Translating it yields CASSRRQGNTGELFF.

The table lists this clonotype with a few counts. This chain uses TRBV28 with TRBJ2-1; D possibly corresponds to TRBD2 (6 bases). V lost 7 bases and J lost 2, with 15 bases in between. Germline V gene data show CDR1 as MDHEN and CDR2 as SYDVKM. The CDR3 has 15 amino acids. Here the CDR3 reads CASKGLTSPYNEQFF. For the CDR3, the DNA is TGTGCCAGCAAGGGCCTGACTAGTCCCTACAATGAGCAGTTCTTC.

This clonotype was seen only a few times. The chain combines TRBV6-6 with TRBJ1-6; no clear D gene. V lost 8 bases, J lost 10 bases, and 12 bases lay in between. This CDR3 is 12 amino acids long. Germline V CDR1 and CDR2: MNHNY, SVGAGI (reference sequence). The CDR3 reads CASAGSGSPLHF. The CDR3 nucleotides are TGTGCCAGCGCCGGGTCGGGGTCACCCCTCCACTTT.

The genes are TRBV29-1 and TRBJ2-7; 7 positions match TRBD1. V trimming: 8 bases; J trimming: 0 bases; junction bases outside the gene matches: 7. This CDR3 has 13 amino acids. The V gene's germline CDR1 is SQVTM and CDR2 ANQGSEA. CDR3 region: CSTTGTGSYEQYF. In nucleotides, the CDR3 is TGCAGCACGACAGGGACCGGCTCCTACGAGCAGTACTTC.

The chain combines TRBV25-1 with TRBJ2-1; 7 nucleotides line up with TRBD1. CDR1 and CDR2 from the germline V gene are MGHDK and SYGVNS. This CDR3 has 15 residues. The J segment lost 0 bases and the V segment lost 9 bases, leaving 8 bases of the junction unmatched. In nucleotides, the CDR3 is TGTGCCAGTCGGGGCAGGGGGAGCTCCTACAATGAGCAGTTCTTC. It encodes CASRGRGSSYNEQFF.

The rearrangement uses TRBV4-1 and TRBJ2-1; weak D call: TRBD2 (5 bases). CDR3 length: 15 amino acids. V lost 0 bases and J lost 12, with 18 bases in between. CDR1 is MGHRA and CDR2 is YSYEKL in the germline V gene. CDR3 nucleotide sequence: TGCGCCAGCAGCCAAGAGTACCTAGCCACAATGAGGCAGTTCTTC. Amino acid sequence: CASSQEYLATMRQFF.

This clonotype was seen only a few times. This chain connects TRBV10-3 to TRBJ2-5; D gene ambiguous. The length of the CDR3 is 13 residues. Trimming cost V 2 bases and J 4 bases, with 8 bases left between them. Germline CDR1 ENHRY, CDR2 SYGVKD. CDR3 region: CAISEGSPETQYF. CDR3 coding DNA: TGTGCCATCAGTGAGGGGTCCCCAGAGACCCAGTACTTC.

This clonotype has only a few counts. The chain carries TRBV1 and TRBJ2-7; the table's D call of TRBD1 was not tested on the DNA. TRBV1 is a pseudogene locus. The CDR3 sequence is 13 residues long. CDR3 DNA: TGCACCAGCAACCATACGGGACAGGGAAGGCAGTACTTC. It is translated as CTSNHTGQGRQYF.

The chain recombines TRBV20-1 with TRBJ2-7; TRBD1 matches 7 bases. The CDR3 spans 15 residues. Trimming cost V 3 bases and J 5 bases; bases outside gene matches: 13. Germline CDR1 DFQATT, CDR2 SNEGSKA (reference sequence). The CDR3 DNA sequence: TGCAGTGCTAGTCCGCTAACCACAGGGGACCACGAGCAGTACTTC. It encodes CSASPLTTGDHEQYF.

This clonotype came up a few times. The chain is built from TRBV9 and TRBJ2-3, with a weak D call TRBD2 (6 bases). Germline CDR1 SGDLS, CDR2 YYNGEE. Trimming shortened V by 0 bases and J by 5 bases, and 10 bases separated the two germline ends. This CDR3 is 14 amino acids long. DNA of the CDR3: TGTGCCAGCAGCGTAGACGGGAGAAAAGATACGCAGTATTTT. Amino acids: CASSVDGRKDTQYF.